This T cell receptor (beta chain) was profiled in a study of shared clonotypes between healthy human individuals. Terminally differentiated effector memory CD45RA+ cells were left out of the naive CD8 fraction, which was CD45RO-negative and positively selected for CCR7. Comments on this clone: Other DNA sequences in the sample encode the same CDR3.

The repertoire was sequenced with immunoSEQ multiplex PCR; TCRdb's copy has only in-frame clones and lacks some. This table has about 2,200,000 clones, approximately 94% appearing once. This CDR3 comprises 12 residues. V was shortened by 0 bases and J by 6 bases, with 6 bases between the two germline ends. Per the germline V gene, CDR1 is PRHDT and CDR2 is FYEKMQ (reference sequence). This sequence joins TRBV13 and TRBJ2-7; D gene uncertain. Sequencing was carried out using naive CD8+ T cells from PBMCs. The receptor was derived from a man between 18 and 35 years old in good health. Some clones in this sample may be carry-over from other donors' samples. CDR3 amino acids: CASSLGGGEQYF. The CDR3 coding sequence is TGTGCCAGCAGCTTAGGAGGTGGCGAGCAGTACTTC.